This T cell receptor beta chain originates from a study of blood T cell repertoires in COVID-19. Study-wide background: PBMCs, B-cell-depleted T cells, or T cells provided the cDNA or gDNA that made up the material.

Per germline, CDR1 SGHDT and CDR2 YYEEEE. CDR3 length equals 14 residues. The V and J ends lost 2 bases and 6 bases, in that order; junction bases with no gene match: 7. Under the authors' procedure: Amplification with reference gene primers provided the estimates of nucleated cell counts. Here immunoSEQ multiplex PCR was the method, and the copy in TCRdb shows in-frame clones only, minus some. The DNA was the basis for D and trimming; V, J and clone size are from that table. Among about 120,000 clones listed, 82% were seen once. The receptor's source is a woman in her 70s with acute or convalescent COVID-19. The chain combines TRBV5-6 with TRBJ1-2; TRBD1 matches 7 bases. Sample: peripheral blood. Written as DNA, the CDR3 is TGTGCCAGCAGCTTCTTAACAGGGGCCCATGGCTACACCTTC. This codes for CASSFLTGAHGYTF.